This TCR beta chain came from a study of shared clonotypes between healthy human individuals. Study-wide findings and caveats: What naive subsets generally showed was a larger estimated richness than memory subsets showed. Naive CD4 clonotypes overlapped across several donors at roughly 5.1%.

The CDR3 is made up of 15 amino acids. Germline loops: CDR1 SGHVS, CDR2 FQNEAQ. J lost 9 bases, V lost 5 bases, and 14 bases had no gene match. Every immunoSEQ plate was one replicate of a subset's evenly spread DNA. Clones were read by immunoSEQ multiplex PCR, and TCRdb kept only the in-frame ones, dropping some. The table records about 2,500,000 clones, 85% to 95% of them present only once. In the case of this clone: Its antigen is as yet unknown.

The chain carries TRBV7-8 and TRBJ1-1, with 8 bases fitting TRBD1. The receptor was derived from a man aged 18 to 29 in good health. The sample was naive CD4+ T cells sorted from blood. Indicated subset: CD45RA+ positively selected. Here the CDR3 reads CASSSSGTGLTQAFF. The CDR3, as DNA: TGTGCCAGCAGCAGCTCCGGGACAGGATTGACGCAAGCTTTCTTT.